This is a list of T cell receptor beta chains from one sample in a study of T cell responses to AZD1222 COVID-19 vaccine. Sequenced by immunoSEQ multiplex PCR; TCRdb stores in-frame clones only, minus some. The sample has roughly 120,000 clones; roughly 90% are singletons. Sequencing used peripheral blood, obtained on day 0 of AZD1222 vaccination. All receptors come from an adult in good health. The CDR3 runs from the conserved cysteine through the conserved F or W. A D gene is named only where the DNA matches it firmly. Clone size, where shown, is once, few, many, or a class for clones that have expanded.

TRBJ2-7 - 14 TRBV5-6 - TGTGCCAGCAGCTTGGCAGGGGAGGTCTACGAGCAGTACTTC CASSLAGEVYEQYF
TRBJ2-2 - 15 TRBV11-3 - TGTGCCAGCAGCTTAGGGGAGACGGCGGCCGGGGAGCTGTTTTTT CASSLGETAAGELFF
TRBJ1-5 - 11 TRBV12-3/TRBV12-4 - TGTGCCAGCAGTTTGAGCGGGCCCCAGCATTTT CASSLSGPQHF
TRBJ1-1 - 13 TRBV29-1 - TGCAGCGTTTCAGGGCGGATGAACACTGAAGCTTTCTTT CSVSGRMNTEAFF
TRBJ2-7 once 16 TRBV3-1/TRBV3-2 TRBD2 TGTGCCAGCAGCCAGGGACTAGCGGGGTTAAACTACGAGCAGTACTTC CASSQGLAGLNYEQYF
TRBJ2-7 - 16 TRBV6-1 - TGTGCCAGCAGTGAAGCGCGAGTGCTGCTCTCCTACGAGCAGTACTTC CASSEARVLLSYEQYF
TRBJ2-7 - 13 TRBV6-5 TRBD1 TGTGCCAGCAGTTCCGAACAGGGGTACGAGCAGTACTTC CASSSEQGYEQYF
TRBJ2-7 - 15 TRBV19 TRBD1 TGTGCCAGTAGTCCAGCCGGGACAGGGTTCTACGAGCAGTACTTC CASSPAGTGFYEQYF
TRBJ1-1 - 13 TRBV6-2/TRBV6-3 - TGTGCCAGCAGTTACACAGCGAACACTGAAGCTTTCTTT CASSYTANTEAFF
TRBJ2-6 once 19 TRBV4-2 TRBD2 TGTGCCAGCAGCCAAGATTGGCTAGCGGTAATCTCTGGGGCCAACGTCCTGACTTTC CASSQDWLAVISGANVLTF
TRBJ2-7 - 15 TRBV9 TRBD2 TGTGCCAGCAGCGCCGGGACTAGCCGTTCCTACGAGCAGTACTTC CASSAGTSRSYEQYF
TRBJ1-2 - 14 TRBV14 TRBD1 TGTGCCAGCAGTCGTTTGGGACAGGGGAATGGCTACACCTTC CASSRLGQGNGYTF
TRBJ2-3 - 20 TRBV28 TRBD2 TGTGCCAGCAGTTTGATTGTTAGCGGGAGGGTAAGGGCTAGCACAGATACGCAGTATTTT CASSLIVSGRVRASTDTQYF
TRBJ2-1 - 16 TRBV19 TRBD2 TGTGCCAGTAGCCTAAGCGGGAGCCGGGTCTACAATGAGCAGTTCTTC CASSLSGSRVYNEQFF
TRBJ2-7 - 16 TRBV5-8 TRBD2 TGTGCCAGCAGCTTGGGCTTACGGGACTATTCCTACGAGCAGTACTTC CASSLGLRDYSYEQYF
TRBJ2-7 - 16 TRBV4-2 TRBD2 TGTGCCAGCAGCCAAGAGGGACTAGCGGGAGGCCACGAGCAGTACTTC CASSQEGLAGGHEQYF
TRBJ1-2 - 16 TRBV25-1 - TGTGCCAGCAGTCCCCCCGGGGGCAAAGCTAACTATGGCTACACCTTC CASSPPGGKANYGYTF
TRBJ2-7 - 13 TRBV19 - TGTGCCAGTAGTCTTCAGGGGAAGTACGAGCAGTACTTC CASSLQGKYEQYF
TRBJ1-1 - 12 TRBV2 TRBD1 TGTGCCAGGACAGGGGTGGGCACTGAAGCTTTCTTT CARTGVGTEAFF